The 5 T cell receptor beta chains below come from one sample, sequenced in a study of radiation and T cells in renal cell carcinoma. The time point here: blood 2 weeks post-SBRT. Noted treatment: 15 Gy SBRT to primary tumor, nephrectomy 4 weeks later. Data came from immunoSEQ multiplex PCR; TCRdb stores just in-frame clones and leaves some out. Found here are some 130,000 clones, around 90% of them singletons; the top ten hold over 4.5%. The source material was blood, sampled from a patient whose treatment included radiotherapy and nephrectomy. Every receptor here comes from a woman aged 70-85 years with renal cell carcinoma.

The J gene is TRBJ2-7, the V gene TRBV18; 7 bases fit TRBD1. Per the germline V gene, CDR1 is KGHSH and CDR2 is LQKENI. The CDR3 length is 15 residues. Trimming cost V 2 bases and J 0 bases; bases outside gene matches: 4. The CDR3 loop is CASSPSGQVSYEQYF. The DNA of the CDR3 is TGTGCCAGCTCACCATCAGGACAGGTCTCCTACGAGCAGTACTTC.

The chain carries TRBV7-2 and TRBJ1-2; TRBD1 aligns across 9 bases. The V gene end was trimmed by 1 base and the J gene end by 6 bases; junction bases not matched to a gene: 12. The CDR3 runs 17 residues. CDR1 and CDR2 from the germline V gene are SGHTA and FQGNSA. CDR3 nucleotide sequence: TGTGCCAGCAGCTTAGTGGGGACAGGGCCCACTCCAGATGGCTACACCTTC. Amino acids: CASSLVGTGPTPDGYTF.

The chain uses TRBV7-3 and TRBJ2-5, with TRBD1 matching 9 bases. The CDR3 consists of 14 residues. With 5 bases clipped from V and 2 bases from J, the junction kept 3 bases outside the gene matches. CDR1 SGHTA and CDR2 FQGTGA come from the germline V gene. The CDR3 spells CASSPGTGQETQYF. The CDR3 bases are TGTGCCAGCAGCCCAGGGACAGGGCAAGAGACCCAGTACTTC.

In its sample, this clone was seen a few times. The chain carries TRBV6-5 and TRBJ1-5; D is undetermined. V dropped 2 bases and J dropped 1 base, with 3 bases sitting between them. There are 13 residues in the CDR3. Germline assignment: CDR1 MNHEY and CDR2 SVGAGI. In DNA form, the CDR3 reads TGTGCCAGCAGTTACGGGAGCAATCAGCCCCAGCATTTT. This translates into CASSYGSNQPQHF.

The chain combines TRBV5-5 with TRBJ1-2; 7 bases map to TRBD1. CDR1 is SGHKS, CDR2 YYEKEE, per germline (reference sequence). This CDR3 contains 15 residues. V lost 2 bases to trimming and J lost 6 bases; unmatched junction nucleotides: 10. CDR3 bases: TGTGCCAGCAGCTTCACGGGGACCAGGGGGGATGGCTACACCTTC. Translation: CASSFTGTRGDGYTF.